This passage covers 17 T cell receptor beta chains from one sample sequenced in a study of OX40 agonist ivuxolimab in advanced cancers. The data were produced by immunoSEQ multiplex PCR, yet TCRdb's version contains in-frame clones alone and is incomplete. The repertoire consists of 45,000 to 70,000 clones, with roughly 91% occurring once and the leading ten covering 1.1% to 1.5%. The sample consisted of CD4+ or CD8+ T cells sorted from blood, taken in a trial of the OX40 agonist ivuxolimab. These receptors were collected from an adult with an advanced solid tumor such as melanoma, head and neck, liver or kidney cancer.

This clone occurred a few times. The junction does not match germline at one end; this may be a read error. V and J are TRBV20-1 and TRBJ1-1, with D unclear. From germline, CDR1 is DFQATT and CDR2 SNEGSKA (reference sequence). The CDR3 spans 8 residues. CDR3 bases: TGCAGGGCGCACCCTGCCGGCTTT. Residues: CRAHPAGF.

The CDR3 region is CASSQEINYGYTF. The CDR3 region has the DNA TGCGCCAGCAGCCAAGAAATTAACTATGGCTACACCTTC. The chain links TRBV4-1 to TRBJ1-2; no clear D. Trimming removed 0 bases at V and 1 base at J, with 3 bases between. The germline gives CDR1 MGHRA, CDR2 YSYEKL. This CDR3 has 13 amino acids.

This clone was found once. Other nucleotide sequences from this sample produce the same CDR3. The gene calls are TRBV28 and TRBJ2-7; tentatively, D is TRBD2 (5 bases). In germline, CDR1 is MDHEN, CDR2 SYDVKM. This CDR3 contains 11 residues. Trimming shortened V by 3 bases and J by 7 bases, and 7 bases separated the two germline ends. CDR3 protein: CASSFRGEQYF. CDR3 in DNA: TGTGCCAGCAGTTTTCGAGGGGAGCAGTACTTC.

The rearrangement uses TRBV30 and TRBJ2-7, with TRBD2 as a possible D gene (5 bases). The germline V and J ends were trimmed by 4 bases and 2 bases, with 9 bases remaining between them. In germline, CDR1 is GTSNPN, CDR2 SVGIG (reference sequence). This CDR3 region has 12 residues. The CDR3, as DNA: TGTGCCTGGACGGGGAGAACCTACGAGCAGTACTTC. This translates into CAWTGRTYEQYF.

The gene calls are TRBV15 and TRBJ1-1; 8 bases match TRBD1. CDR1 LNHNV and CDR2 YYDKDF come from the germline V gene (reference sequence). Trimming took 5 bases from V and 5 from J; bases not matched to a gene: 10. The CDR3 contains 15 residues. CDR3 protein: CATSLQTGGGTEAFF. The CDR3 nucleotides read TGTGCCACCAGCCTCCAAACAGGGGGGGGTACTGAAGCTTTCTTT.

CDR3 protein: CASSFGGSSGNTIYF. The DNA of the CDR3 is TGTGCCAGCAGTTTTGGGGGCAGCTCTGGAAACACCATATATTTT. The chain joins TRBV28 to TRBJ1-3, with D perhaps matching TRBD1 (6 bases). Trimming cost V 3 bases and J 0 bases, with 9 bases left between them. The CDR3 is 15 residues long. From germline, CDR1 is MDHEN and CDR2 SYDVKM. The full variable domain, in which reference TRBV28 and TRBJ1-3 provide the parts outside the CDR3, is DVKVTQSSRYLVKRTGEKVFLECVQDMDHENMFWYRQDPGLGLRLIYFSYDVKMKEKGDIPEGYSVSREKKERFSLILESASTNQTSMYLCASSFGGSSGNTIYFGEGSWLTVV.

In DNA, the CDR3 is TGTGCCAGCAGTGCCCGACAGGGGTCTTACGAGCAGTACTTC. Translation: CASSARQGSYEQYF. The chain carries TRBV6-1 and TRBJ2-7; TRBD1 agrees at 8 bases. This CDR3 is 14 amino acids long. In germline, CDR1 is MNHNS, CDR2 SASEGT. Trimming removed 4 bases from V and 4 bases from J; junction bases left unmatched: 6.

V is TRBV5-1 and J is TRBJ1-1; a possible D gene is TRBD1 (6 bases). V was cut by 0 bases and J by 4 bases, with 13 bases left in between. From germline, CDR1 is SGHRS and CDR2 YFSETQ. This CDR3 has 15 amino acids. The CDR3 region is CASSLAWGLSTEAFF. CDR3 DNA: TGCGCCAGCAGCTTGGCCTGGGGGCTTAGCACTGAAGCTTTCTTT.

This chain links TRBV6-1 with TRBJ1-5, with D possibly being TRBD1 (5 bases). CDR3 length: 13 amino acids. From germline, CDR1 is MNHNS and CDR2 SASEGT. The ends were cut back, 8 bases at V and 1 base at J, with 9 bases in the middle. In nucleotides, the CDR3 is TGTGCCAGCGGCCGGGACAGCAATCAGCCCCAGCATTTT. Residues: CASGRDSNQPQHF.

The chain recombines TRBV19 with TRBJ2-3, with D possibly being TRBD2 (6 bases). Germline V gives CDR1 LNHDA, CDR2 SQIVND (reference sequence). This CDR3 contains 17 residues. V shed 6 bases and J shed 1 base, with 20 bases lying between them. The CDR3 protein is CASRSIGTQGRTDTQYF. As DNA, the CDR3 is TGTGCCAGTAGATCAATTGGGACTCAAGGGCGCACAGATACGCAGTATTTT.

This chain links TRBV25-1 with TRBJ2-7, with TRBD1 identical over 10 bases. CDR1 and CDR2 (germline): MGHDK, SYGVNS. Trimming cost V 6 bases and J 1 base; bases outside gene matches: 3. This CDR3 spans 14 amino acids. The CDR3: CASRGTGESYEQYF. DNA for the CDR3: TGTGCCAGCAGAGGGACAGGGGAATCCTACGAGCAGTACTTC.

This chain joins TRBV15 and TRBJ2-5; TRBD1 might be the D (5 bases). Germline loops: CDR1 LNHNV, CDR2 YYDKDF (reference sequence). This CDR3 comprises 13 residues. Trimming stripped 1 base from V and 2 bases from J, with 5 bases between. In DNA, the CDR3 is TGTGCCACCAGCAGAGGACAGCAAGAGACCCAGTACTTC. This encodes CATSRGQQETQYF.

This chain's CDR3 is CASSFVAVSTDTQYF. CDR3 sequence (DNA): TGCGCCAGCAGCTTCGTAGCAGTTAGCACAGATACGCAGTATTTT. V gene TRBV5-1 combines with J gene TRBJ2-3; no reliable D call. Germline assignment: CDR1 SGHRS and CDR2 YFSETQ. The CDR3 is 15 residues long. Trimming pared 2 bases from V and 0 bases from J, leaving 10 bases between.

The gene calls are TRBV9 and TRBJ2-2; D tentatively fits TRBD1 or TRBD2 (5 bases each). The CDR3 spans 16 residues. The V end lost 0 bases, the J end lost 4 bases, and 13 bases lay between the germline ends. Per germline, CDR1 SGDLS and CDR2 YYNGEE. CDR3 residues: CASSVEQLGATGELFF. Written as DNA, the CDR3 is TGTGCCAGCAGCGTAGAGCAGCTCGGGGCCACCGGGGAGCTGTTTTTT.

The gene calls are TRBV18 and TRBJ1-5; 8 nucleotides agree with TRBD1. The V gene end was trimmed by 4 bases and the J gene end by 0 bases; junction bases not matched to a gene: 5. The CDR3 sequence is 16 residues long. Germline V gene data show CDR1 as KGHSH and CDR2 as LQKENI. The CDR3 spells CASSLTGQGSNQPQHF. The DNA of the CDR3 is TGTGCCAGCTCACTAACAGGACAGGGTAGCAATCAGCCCCAGCATTTT.

This clone appeared a single time. J is TRBJ2-3 and V is TRBV6-1; 8 positions match TRBD1. V lost 11 bases to trimming and J lost 0 bases; unmatched junction nucleotides: 4. CDR1 and CDR2 from the germline V gene are MNHNS and SASEGT. This CDR3 is built from 13 residues. CDR3 DNA: TGTGCCGGACAGGGTGTTAGCACAGATACGCAGTATTTT. Protein: CAGQGVSTDTQYF.

This clone was detected once. The chain is built from TRBV9 and TRBJ2-7, with 8 bases aligning to TRBD1. CDR3 length: 15 residues. Germline-derived CDR1 and CDR2 are SGDLS and YYNGEE. After removal of 4 bases from V and 6 bases from J, the junction contained 12 bases not matched to a gene. The CDR3 protein is CASSSQGALLGEQYF. CDR3 in DNA: TGTGCCAGCAGCTCGCAGGGGGCGCTTCTTGGCGAGCAGTACTTC.